Reported below is one T cell receptor beta chain. What it binds is unknown. This sample is drawn from a study of shared clonotypes between healthy human individuals. Study findings and constraints: Generation probabilities of non-shared clonotypes were lower (relative to those shared by all four donors). The study generally estimated greater richness for naive than memory subsets. Shared across several donors were around 5% of the naive CD4 clonotypes. Exclusively blood specimens were collected; tissue repertoires likely differ.

Trimming removed 6 bases from V and 6 bases from J, with 24 bases in between. CDR1 is SSHAT and CDR2 is FNYEAQ in the germline V gene (reference sequence). The CDR3 consists of 17 residues. Only CD45RO-negative cells positively selected for CCR7 counted as naive CD8 cells, so terminally differentiated effector memory CD45RA+ cells were excluded. Repertoires were generated with immunoSEQ multiplex PCR, while TCRdb's copy carries only in-frame clones and drops some. The sample gives more than 2 million clones, around 93% of which show up once; around 1.8% is in the top ten. This clonotype originated in a man younger than 30 in good health. Some clones in this sample may be carry-over from other donors' samples. The V gene is TRBV7-7, the J gene TRBJ1-5; TRBD1 is a possible D gene (6 bases). Sequencing was carried out using naive CD8+ T cells from PBMCs. CDR3 protein: CASSPPQGPLSVQPQHF. The CDR3 coding sequence is TGTGCCAGCAGTCCCCCACAGGGCCCTCTATCAGTTCAGCCCCAGCATTTT.